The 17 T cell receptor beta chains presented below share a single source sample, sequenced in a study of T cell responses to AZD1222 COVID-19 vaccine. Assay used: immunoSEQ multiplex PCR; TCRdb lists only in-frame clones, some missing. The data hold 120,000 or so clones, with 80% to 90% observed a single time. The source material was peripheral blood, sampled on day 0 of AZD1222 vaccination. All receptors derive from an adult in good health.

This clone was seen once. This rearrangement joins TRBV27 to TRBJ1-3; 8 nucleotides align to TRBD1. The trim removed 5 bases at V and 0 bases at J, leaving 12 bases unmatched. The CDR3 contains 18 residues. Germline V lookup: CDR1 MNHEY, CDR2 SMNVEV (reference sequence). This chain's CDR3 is CASSPTISDRVSGNTIYF. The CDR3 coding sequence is TGTGCCAGCAGTCCCACAATATCGGACAGGGTCTCTGGAAACACCATATATTTT.

Written as DNA, the CDR3 is TGTGCCAGCAGCCAATCTCAGGGTCATGGCTACACCTTC. Translated: CASSQSQGHGYTF. This chain links TRBV14 with TRBJ1-2, with D tentatively TRBD1 (5 bases). CDR1 is SGHDN, CDR2 FVKESK, per germline. There are 13 residues in the CDR3. The V gene lost 2 bases and the J gene lost 6 bases, with 10 bases spanning the gap.

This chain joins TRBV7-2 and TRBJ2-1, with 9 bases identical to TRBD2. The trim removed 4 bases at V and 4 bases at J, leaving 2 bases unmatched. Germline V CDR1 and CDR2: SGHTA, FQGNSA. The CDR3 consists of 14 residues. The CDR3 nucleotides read TGTGCCAGCAGCTCAGCGGGAGGTTACAATGAGCAGTTCTTC. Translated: CASSSAGGYNEQFF.

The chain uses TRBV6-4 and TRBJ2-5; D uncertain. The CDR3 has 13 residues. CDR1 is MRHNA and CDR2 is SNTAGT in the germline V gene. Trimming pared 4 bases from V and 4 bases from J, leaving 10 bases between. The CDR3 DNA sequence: TGTGCCAGCAGTGTTGAGGCCCGAGAGACCCAGTACTTC. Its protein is CASSVEARETQYF.

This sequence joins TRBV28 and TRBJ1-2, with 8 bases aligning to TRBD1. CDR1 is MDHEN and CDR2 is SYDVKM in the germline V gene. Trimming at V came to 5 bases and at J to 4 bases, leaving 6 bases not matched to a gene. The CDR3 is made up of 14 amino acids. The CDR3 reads CASSNLGQVYGYTF. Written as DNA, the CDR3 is TGTGCCAGCAGTAACCTGGGACAGGTCTATGGCTACACCTTC.

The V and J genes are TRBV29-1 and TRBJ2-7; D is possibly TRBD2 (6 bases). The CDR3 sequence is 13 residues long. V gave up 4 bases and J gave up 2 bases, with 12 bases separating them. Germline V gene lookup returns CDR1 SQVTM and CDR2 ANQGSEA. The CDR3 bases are TGCAGCGTTGGAGCTGGAGGGACCTACGAGCAGTACTTC. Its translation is CSVGAGGTYEQYF.

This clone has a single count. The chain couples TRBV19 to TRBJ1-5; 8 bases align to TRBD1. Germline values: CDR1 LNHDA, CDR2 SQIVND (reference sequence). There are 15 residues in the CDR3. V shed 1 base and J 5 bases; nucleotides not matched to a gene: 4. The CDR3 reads CASSIAGGEHQPQHF. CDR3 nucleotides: TGTGCCAGTAGTATAGCAGGGGGCGAGCATCAGCCCCAGCATTTT.

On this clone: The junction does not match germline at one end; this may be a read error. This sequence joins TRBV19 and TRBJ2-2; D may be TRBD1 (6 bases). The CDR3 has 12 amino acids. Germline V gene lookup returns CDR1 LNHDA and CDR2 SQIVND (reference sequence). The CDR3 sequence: CASGGRGAGADF. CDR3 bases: TGTGCCAGTGGGGGCAGGGGCGCCGGAGCGGATTTT.

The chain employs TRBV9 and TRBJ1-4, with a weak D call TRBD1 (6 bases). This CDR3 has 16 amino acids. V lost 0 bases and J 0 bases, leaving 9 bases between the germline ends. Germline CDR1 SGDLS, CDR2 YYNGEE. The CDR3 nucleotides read TGTGCCAGCAGCGTAGGAACAGGGCCAACTAATGAAAAACTGTTTTTT. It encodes CASSVGTGPTNEKLFF.

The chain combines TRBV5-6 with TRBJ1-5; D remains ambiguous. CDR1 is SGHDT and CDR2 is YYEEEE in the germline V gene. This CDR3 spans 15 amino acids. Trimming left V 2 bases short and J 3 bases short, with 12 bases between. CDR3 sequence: CASSLLGPNNQPQHF. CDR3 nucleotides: TGTGCCAGCAGCTTATTAGGACCGAACAATCAGCCCCAGCATTTT.

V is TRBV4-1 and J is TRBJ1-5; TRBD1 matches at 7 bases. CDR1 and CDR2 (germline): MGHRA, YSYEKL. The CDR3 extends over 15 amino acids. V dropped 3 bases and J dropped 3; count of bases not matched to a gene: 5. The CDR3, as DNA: TGCGCCAGCAGCCAGCAACAGGGGAACAATCAGCCCCAGCATTTT. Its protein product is CASSQQQGNNQPQHF.

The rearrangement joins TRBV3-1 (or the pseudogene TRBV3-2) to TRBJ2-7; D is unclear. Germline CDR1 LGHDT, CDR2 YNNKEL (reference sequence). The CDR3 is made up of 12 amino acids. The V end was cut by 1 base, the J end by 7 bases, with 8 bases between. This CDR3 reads CASSQGRKEQYF. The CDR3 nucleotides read TGTGCCAGCAGCCAAGGCAGGAAGGAGCAGTACTTC.

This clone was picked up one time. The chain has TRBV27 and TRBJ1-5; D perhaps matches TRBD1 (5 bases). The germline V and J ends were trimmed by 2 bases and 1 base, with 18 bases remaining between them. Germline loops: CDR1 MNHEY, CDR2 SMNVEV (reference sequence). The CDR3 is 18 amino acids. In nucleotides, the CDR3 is TGTGCCAGCAGTTTAAGAGGGGCATTTTCAGGGAGCAATCAGCCCCAGCATTTT. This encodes CASSLRGAFSGSNQPQHF.

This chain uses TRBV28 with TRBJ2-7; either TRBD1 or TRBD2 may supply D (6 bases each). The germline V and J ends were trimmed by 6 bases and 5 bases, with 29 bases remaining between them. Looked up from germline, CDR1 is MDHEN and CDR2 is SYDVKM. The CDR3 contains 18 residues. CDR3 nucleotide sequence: TGTGCCAGCAGATCACACGGGGGCATACAATCAGGGGAGGACGAGCAGTACTTC. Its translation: CASRSHGGIQSGEDEQYF.

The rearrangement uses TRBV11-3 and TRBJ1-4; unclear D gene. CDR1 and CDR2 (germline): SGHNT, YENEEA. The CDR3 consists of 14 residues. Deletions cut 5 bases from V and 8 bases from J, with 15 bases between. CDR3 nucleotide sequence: TGTGCCAGCAGCCCCGGACGAGGCTACGAAAAACTGTTTTTT. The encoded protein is CASSPGRGYEKLFF.

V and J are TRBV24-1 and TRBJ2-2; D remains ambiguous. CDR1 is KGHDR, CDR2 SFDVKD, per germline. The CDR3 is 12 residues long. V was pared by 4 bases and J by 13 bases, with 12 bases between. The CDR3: CATSETIGRLFF. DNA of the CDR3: TGTGCCACCAGTGAAACGATAGGACGGCTGTTTTTT.

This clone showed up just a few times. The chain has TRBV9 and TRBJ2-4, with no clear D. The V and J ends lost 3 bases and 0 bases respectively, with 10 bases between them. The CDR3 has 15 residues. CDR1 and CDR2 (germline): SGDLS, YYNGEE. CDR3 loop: CASSAGIVAKNIQYF. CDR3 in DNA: TGTGCCAGCAGCGCAGGAATCGTAGCCAAAAACATTCAGTACTTC.